This passage covers 8 T cell receptor beta chains from one sample sequenced in a study of T-cell reconstitution after alpha-beta-depleted transplantation in children. Unique molecular identifiers were incorporated during preparation of the TCRbeta library. Using its own MiXCR run on the PCR reads, TCRdb lists one record per CDR3 protein. Counted here are about 580,000 distinct CDR3 sequences, more than 20% occurring once; the ten biggest clones make up 13% to 15%. The material was PBMCs, mostly from graft donor cells, obtained 360 days after TCRalphabeta/CD19-depleted stem cell transplant. These receptors were taken from a boy under three years old who had a stem cell transplant for acute myeloid leukemia, so the T cells may come from the graft donor.

There are a few counts of this clonotype. The genes are TRBV12-3 or TRBV12-4 and TRBJ1-2, with no clear D. The CDR3 has 15 residues. Trimming shortened V by 0 bases and J by 6 bases, and 14 bases separated the two germline ends. DNA of the CDR3: TGTGCCAGCAGTTTAGCGATGGTCTGGGGAAATGGCTACACCTTC. Translation: CASSLAMVWGNGYTF.

This clonotype turned up a few times. J is TRBJ2-5 and V is TRBV4-2, with TRBD1 as a possible D gene (6 bases). The CDR3 runs to 14 residues. Germline CDR1 is LGHNA and CDR2 is YNFKEQ. V was pared by 2 bases and J by 4 bases, with 11 bases between. CDR3 amino acids: CASSQSRGGETQYF. CDR3 nucleotide sequence: TGTGCCAGCAGCCAATCCCGAGGGGGAGAGACCCAGTACTTC.

The sample holds a few counts of this clonotype. The rearrangement joins TRBV20-1 to TRBJ1-3; D is ambiguous. The CDR3 is 13 amino acids. Germline-derived CDR1 and CDR2 are DFQATT and SNEGSKA (reference sequence). V was shortened by 2 bases and J by 4 bases, with 9 bases between the two germline ends. CDR3 in amino acids: CSARRNAGNTIYF. The CDR3, as DNA: TGCAGTGCTAGAAGAAACGCCGGAAACACCATATATTTT.

This clonotype was seen a handful of times. Written as DNA, the CDR3 is TGCGCCAGCAGCCGCCCAGGGACAGAACAAGAGACCCAGTACTTC. Translating gives CASSRPGTEQETQYF. The rearrangement joins TRBV5-1 to TRBJ2-5; TRBD1 aligns across 7 bases. The length of the CDR3 is 15 residues. Germline CDR1 SGHRS, CDR2 YFSETQ. V lost 4 bases and J lost 2; bases outside the gene matches: 8.

This clonotype was counted ten times or more. The chain links TRBV12-3 or TRBV12-4 to TRBJ2-7; 7 positions agree with TRBD1. The V and J ends lost 3 bases and 3 bases, in that order; junction bases with no gene match: 5. This CDR3 has 14 residues. The chain's CDR3 is CASSLTGFGYEQYF. Written as DNA, the CDR3 is TGTGCCAGCAGTTTGACAGGGTTCGGCTACGAGCAGTACTTC.

This clonotype was seen a handful of times. This chain connects TRBV28 to TRBJ2-1; D not resolved. Trimming took off 6 bases at V and 0 bases at J, with 12 bases between the two ends. Germline-derived CDR1 and CDR2 are MDHEN and SYDVKM. The CDR3 is 15 residues long. The chain's CDR3 is CASRVDTSSYNEQFF. CDR3 bases: TGTGCCAGCAGAGTCGATACGAGCTCCTACAATGAGCAGTTCTTC.

This chain connects TRBV29-1 to TRBJ2-7; tentative D call: TRBD2 (6 bases). The germline V gene has CDR1 SQVTM and CDR2 ANQGSEA. The CDR3 runs to 16 residues. V lost 0 bases, J lost 2 bases, and 17 bases lay in between. CDR3 residues: CSVEEGEAVFPYEQYF. The CDR3 nucleotides are TGCAGCGTTGAAGAAGGGGAGGCGGTTTTTCCCTACGAGCAGTACTTC.

In this sample, this clonotype turned up a few times. The V gene is TRBV29-1, the J gene TRBJ2-1; 10 positions agree with TRBD1. Germline values: CDR1 SQVTM, CDR2 ANQGSEA. The ends lost 8 bases at V and 10 bases at J; junction bases unmatched: 8. The CDR3 has 12 residues. The CDR3 DNA reads TGCAGCTCTGGGACAGGGGACTGGGAGCAGTTCTTC. Translated: CSSGTGDWEQFF.